This paragraph covers one TCR beta chain sequence. From germline, CDR1 is SGHVS and CDR2 FNYEAQ. The CDR3 contains 16 residues. The V gene lost 0 bases and the J gene lost 3 bases, with 14 bases spanning the gap. The data were obtained in a study of CD8+CD57+ T cells in acquired aplastic anemia. Study-level background: The sorted CD4+ and CD8+ cells yielded an average about 3.3 ug of DNA.

An expansion of CD8+CD57+ cells by flow cytometry had been shown in patients chosen for sequencing. Investigators profiled TCR beta VDJ and CDR3 from genomic DNA template. TCRdb re-derived calls from the reads in MiXCR, one entry per CDR3 protein. Of 200,000 to 250,000 distinct CDR3 sequences listed, less than 60% are singletons. The source of this sequence is a human donor with aplastic anemia. The chain combines TRBV7-6 with TRBJ2-5; no definite D call. Sequencing was done on a sample of sorted CD4+, CD8+, or CD8+CD57+ T cells (not recorded which) from PBMCs. The CDR3 reads CASSLAPETWEETQYF. The CDR3 DNA is TGTGCCAGCAGCTTAGCTCCCGAGACCTGGGAAGAGACCCAGTACTTC.